This TCR beta chain was sequenced for a study of T cell responses to AZD1222 COVID-19 vaccine. Profiling relied on immunoSEQ multiplex PCR, and the TCRdb table lists in-frame clones only, not all of them. The table includes 200,000 or so clones, roughly 91% detected once. As for this clone: The antigen remains unidentified.

Broader study findings: Repertoires were obtained solely post-peak T cell response. The study found vaccine-associated CD4 TCRs spanning spike, dominant at 160-218 and 743-854. The donor cohort was predominantly white British with a female majority, and clonal diversity may have been underestimated. Spike-specific TCR breadth rose after two AZD1222 doses, and depth rose as well.

The specimen comprised peripheral blood, sampled on day 0 of MenACWY control vaccination. The clonotype originates from an adult in good health.

The CDR3 sequence: CASSLEGQLGDGYTF. CDR3 DNA: TGCGCCAGCAGCTTGGAAGGACAGTTAGGAGATGGCTACACCTTC. The genes are TRBV5-1 and TRBJ1-2, with D perhaps matching TRBD1 (6 bases). This CDR3 has 15 amino acids. Trimming left V 0 bases short and J 6 bases short, with 15 bases between. Germline V gives CDR1 SGHRS, CDR2 YFSETQ.